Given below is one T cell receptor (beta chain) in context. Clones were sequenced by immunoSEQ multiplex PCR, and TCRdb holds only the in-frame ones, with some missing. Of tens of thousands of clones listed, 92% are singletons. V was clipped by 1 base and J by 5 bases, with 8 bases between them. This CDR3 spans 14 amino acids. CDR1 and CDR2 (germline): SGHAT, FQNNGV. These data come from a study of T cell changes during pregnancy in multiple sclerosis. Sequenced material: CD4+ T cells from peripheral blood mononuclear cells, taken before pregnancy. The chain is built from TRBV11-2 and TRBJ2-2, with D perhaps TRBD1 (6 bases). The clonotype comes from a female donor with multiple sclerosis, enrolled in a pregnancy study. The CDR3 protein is CASSLVQGTGELFF. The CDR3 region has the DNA TGTGCCAGCAGCTTAGTACAGGGAACCGGGGAGCTGTTTTTT.